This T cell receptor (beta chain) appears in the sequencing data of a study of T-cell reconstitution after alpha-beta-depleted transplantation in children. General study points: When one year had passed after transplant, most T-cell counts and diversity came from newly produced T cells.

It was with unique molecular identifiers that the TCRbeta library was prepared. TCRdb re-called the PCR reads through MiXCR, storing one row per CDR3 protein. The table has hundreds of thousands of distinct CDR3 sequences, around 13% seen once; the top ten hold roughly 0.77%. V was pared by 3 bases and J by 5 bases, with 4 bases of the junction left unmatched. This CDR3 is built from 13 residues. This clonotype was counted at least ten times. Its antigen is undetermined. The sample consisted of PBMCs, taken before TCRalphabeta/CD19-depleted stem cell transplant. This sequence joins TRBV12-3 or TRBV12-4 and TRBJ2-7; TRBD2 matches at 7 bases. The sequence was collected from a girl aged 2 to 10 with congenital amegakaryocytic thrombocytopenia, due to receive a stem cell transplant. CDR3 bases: TGTGCCAGCAGTTTGTTGCGGGAGAACGAGCAGTACTTC. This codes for CASSLLRENEQYF.